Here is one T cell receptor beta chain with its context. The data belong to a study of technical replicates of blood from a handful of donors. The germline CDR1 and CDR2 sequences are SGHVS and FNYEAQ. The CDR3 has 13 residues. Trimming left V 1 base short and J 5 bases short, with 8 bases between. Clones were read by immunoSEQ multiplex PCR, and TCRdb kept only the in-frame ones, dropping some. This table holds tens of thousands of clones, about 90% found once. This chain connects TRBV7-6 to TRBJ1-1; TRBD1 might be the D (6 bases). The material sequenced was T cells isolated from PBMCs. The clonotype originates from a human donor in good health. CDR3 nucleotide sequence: TGTGCCAGCAGCTTAGGTGGGACAACTGAAGCTTTCTTT. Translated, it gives CASSLGGTTEAFF.